Listed below are T cell receptor beta chains from one sample, sequenced in a study of T-cell memory formation after mild COVID-19. TCRdb used MiXCR to reprocess the 5' RACE reads, holding one entry per CDR3 protein. The sample lists some 40,000 distinct CDR3 sequences, 5% to 7% occurring once. The specimen sequenced was PBMCs or a T cell subset sorted from them (not recorded which). These TCRs come from an adult who had mild COVID-19 (a few samples of this study predate the infection). Cell type and time point are not known. Both conserved end residues are part of each CDR3. Each record gives: J gene, D gene, clone size, V gene, CDR3 protein, CDR3 DNA. D genes are given only for firm matches. Rows give clone size only sometimes, using once, few, many, or a class for an expanded clone.

>TRBJ2-7|TRBD2|few|TRBV5-1
CASSRQGLAGGFDEQYF
TGCGCCAGCAGCCGGCAGGGACTAGCGGGAGGATTCGACGAGCAGTACTTC
>TRBJ1-1|-|few|TRBV19
CASSIQVNTEAFF
TGTGCCAGTAGTATACAGGTAAACACTGAAGCTTTCTTT
>TRBJ2-3|-|many|TRBV11-3
CASSLDPMYTQYF
TGTGCCAGCAGCTTGGATCCAATGTATACGCAGTATTTT
>TRBJ2-7|-|-|TRBV5-5
CASSLARGPYEQYF
TGTGCCAGCAGCTTGGCCCGGGGGCCCTACGAGCAGTACTTC
>TRBJ1-1|-|few|TRBV19
CASSLGWNRNTEAFF
TGTGCCAGTAGTCTGGGGTGGAATAGGAACACTGAAGCTTTCTTT
>TRBJ2-5|-|-|TRBV2
CASRGRGDQYF
TGTGCCAGCAGGGGGAGAGGAGACCAGTACTTC
>TRBJ2-4|-|few|TRBV6-5
CASREPGAKNIQYF
TGTGCCAGCAGGGAGCCGGGAGCCAAAAACATTCAGTACTTC
>TRBJ2-3|-|many|TRBV15
CATSNRQNTDTQYF
TGTGCCACCAGCAACCGACAGAACACAGATACGCAGTATTTT
>TRBJ1-5|TRBD1|few|TRBV4-1
CASSQGTGGSNQPQHF
TGCGCCAGCAGCCAAGGGACAGGGGGTAGCAATCAGCCCCAGCATTTT
>TRBJ1-5|-|few|TRBV27
CASSLGGPNQPQHF
TGTGCCAGCAGTTTGGGGGGACCCAATCAGCCCCAGCATTTT
>TRBJ2-2|TRBD2|-|TRBV7-2
CASRFPGLNTGELFF
TGTGCCAGCAGATTTCCGGGACTAAACACCGGGGAGCTGTTTTTT
>TRBJ2-2|-|-|TRBV10-3
CAISEGTVTGELFF
TGTGCCATCAGTGAGGGGACGGTCACCGGGGAGCTGTTTTTT
>TRBJ2-1|TRBD1|many|TRBV24-1
CATQRSRQGRLYNEQFF
TGTGCCACCCAGCGTTCTAGACAGGGTCGACTCTACAATGAGCAGTTCTTC
>TRBJ2-5|-|-|TRBV24-1
CATSDPGAKGLETQYF
TGTGCCACCAGTGACCCTGGCGCCAAAGGGTTGGAGACCCAGTACTTC
>TRBJ2-7|TRBD2|few|TRBV12-3/TRBV12-4
CASSFEFLAGDAYEQYF
TGTGCCAGCAGTTTTGAGTTTCTAGCGGGTGACGCCTACGAGCAGTACTTC
>TRBJ2-3|-|-|TRBV14
CASSQRQLTDTQYF
TGTGCCAGCAGCCAAAGACAGCTCACAGATACGCAGTATTTT
>TRBJ1-1|TRBD1|many|TRBV5-1
CASSLAGQGRAFF
TGCGCCAGCAGCTTGGCGGGACAGGGGCGGGCTTTCTTT
>TRBJ2-3|-|many|TRBV9
CASSVSPGGTDTQYF
TGTGCCAGCAGCGTATCCCCTGGAGGTACAGATACGCAGTATTTT
>TRBJ1-4|-|-|TRBV3-1
CASSQHGEKLFF
TGTGCCAGCAGCCAACATGGGGAAAAACTGTTTTTT
>TRBJ1-1|-|few|TRBV12-3/TRBV12-4
CASLTSNTEAFF
TGTGCCAGCCTAACAAGTAACACTGAAGCTTTCTTT
>TRBJ2-2|TRBD1|-|TRBV5-4
CASSPRTGLTRVTGELFF
TGTGCCAGCAGCCCTCGGACAGGTTTGACCCGGGTCACCGGGGAGCTGTTTTTT
>TRBJ2-1|TRBD1|many|TRBV7-2
CASSPMDRGLGNEQFF
TGTGCCAGCAGCCCGATGGACAGGGGGCTAGGAAATGAGCAGTTCTTC